The 29 T cell receptor beta chains below come from one sample, sequenced in a study of blood T cell repertoires in COVID-19. Sequencing used immunoSEQ multiplex PCR; TCRdb keeps in-frame clones, though not all of them. Of around 230,000 clones listed, 75% to 85% are singletons. The specimen sequenced was peripheral blood. The receptor source for this set is a man aged 50 to 59 with COVID-19, enrolled during active disease.

A single count supports this clone. V and J are TRBV6-5 and TRBJ2-7; 10 nucleotides line up with TRBD1. Per germline, CDR1 MNHEY and CDR2 SVGAGI. The CDR3 runs 15 residues. V was pared by 5 bases and J by 1 base, with 5 bases of the junction left unmatched. The CDR3 sequence is CASSRGQGYSYEQYF. The CDR3 nucleotides are TGTGCCAGCAGTCGGGGACAGGGGTATTCCTACGAGCAGTACTTC.

V is TRBV6-5 and J is TRBJ2-4; 8 bases agree with TRBD1. Trimming took 8 bases from V and 7 from J; bases not matched to a gene: 10. Looked up from germline, CDR1 is MNHEY and CDR2 is SVGAGI. There are 14 residues in the CDR3. The CDR3, as DNA: TGTGCCAGCTCCTTAACGGGACAGGCTAACATTCAGTACTTC. It yields the protein CASSLTGQANIQYF.

This rearrangement joins TRBV21-1 to TRBJ2-7; the table gives TRBD1 as D, unverified against the DNA. TRBV21-1 is an annotated pseudogene. The CDR3 covers 13 residues. The CDR3 spells CASSKGANREQYF. CDR3 bases: TGTGCCAGCAGCAAAGGGGCAAATAGAGAGCAGTACTTC.

The rearrangement joins TRBV7-9 to TRBJ1-4; D remains ambiguous. CDR3 length: 14 residues. Germline assignment: CDR1 SEHNR and CDR2 FQNEAQ (reference sequence). Trimming took off 5 bases at V and 3 bases at J, with 10 bases between the two ends. CDR3 region: CASSTLIPNEKLFF. CDR3 in DNA: TGTGCCAGCAGCACCCTAATCCCTAATGAAAAACTGTTTTTT.

This chain uses TRBV2 with TRBJ2-5; the match to TRBD2 covers 10 bases. This CDR3 contains 14 residues. V trimming: 2 bases; J trimming: 4 bases; junction bases outside the gene matches: 1. Germline lookup yields CDR1 SNHLY and CDR2 FYNNEI. The CDR3 sequence is CASSEKRGGETQYF. In DNA, the CDR3 is TGTGCCAGCAGTGAAAAGCGGGGGGGAGAGACCCAGTACTTC.

This chain uses TRBV23-1 with TRBJ2-5, with TRBD1 matching 7 bases. TRBV23-1 is flagged as an ORF with uncertain function. The CDR3 is 16 amino acids. V lost 2 bases to trimming and J lost 5 bases; unmatched junction nucleotides: 11. The CDR3 region has the DNA TGCGCCAGCAGTCAAGTTCACAGGGGAAGATTGGAGACCCAGTACTTC. Its translation is CASSQVHRGRLETQYF.

Here the CDR3 reads CASSPTGHNTGELFF. The CDR3, as DNA: TGTGCCAGCAGCCCTACTGGACATAACACCGGGGAGCTGTTTTTT. The chain recombines TRBV7-2 with TRBJ2-2; possibly TRBD1 for D (5 bases). Trimming stripped 5 bases from V and 2 bases from J, with 12 bases between. The CDR3 has 15 residues. In germline, CDR1 is SGHTA, CDR2 FQGNSA.

Worth noting for this clone: The sample holds other DNA sequences that translate to the same CDR3. The rearrangement links TRBV19 to TRBJ2-7; D is uncertain. The V gene's germline CDR1 is LNHDA and CDR2 SQIVND (reference sequence). This CDR3 has 13 amino acids. Trimming took 5 bases from V and 2 from J, leaving 10 bases between them. The CDR3, as DNA: TGTGCCAGTAGTCGGTCTGGAGCCTACGAGCAGTACTTC. Its protein product is CASSRSGAYEQYF.

V gene TRBV7-9 combines with J gene TRBJ2-3; D is possibly TRBD2 (6 bases). Trimming shortened V by 2 bases and J by 1 base, and 10 bases separated the two germline ends. This CDR3 is 15 amino acids long. Germline values: CDR1 SEHNR, CDR2 FQNEAQ (reference sequence). CDR3 sequence: CASSLRGLRTDTQYF. CDR3 sequence (DNA): TGTGCCAGCAGCTTAAGGGGACTGCGCACAGATACGCAGTATTTT.

The chain combines TRBV18 with TRBJ2-7; 10 bases match TRBD2. V was clipped by 4 bases and J by 3 bases; unmatched bases: 6. CDR3 length: 15 amino acids. Looked up from germline, CDR1 is KGHSH and CDR2 is LQKENI. The CDR3 nucleotides read TGTGCCAGCTCACGGGGAGCGGGGGGGAACTACGAGCAGTACTTC. Residues: CASSRGAGGNYEQYF.

This chain joins TRBV25-1 and TRBJ2-7; a possible D gene is TRBD1 (5 bases). Between the trimmed V and J ends, which lost 2 bases and 6 bases, there was a span of 11 bases. The CDR3 runs to 13 residues. Germline loops: CDR1 MGHDK, CDR2 SYGVNS. The CDR3 region is CASSEPGLGEQYF. CDR3 bases: TGTGCCAGCAGTGAACCAGGGTTAGGCGAGCAGTACTTC.

The table lists this clone with a few counts. This chain uses TRBV7-6 with TRBJ1-1; 10 bases match TRBD1. Per germline, CDR1 SGHVS and CDR2 FNYEAQ. Trimming cost V 5 bases and J 3 bases; bases outside gene matches: 6. There are 15 residues in the CDR3. The chain's CDR3 is CASSLIGTGDTEAFF. The DNA for the CDR3 is TGTGCCAGCAGCCTGATTGGGACAGGGGACACTGAAGCTTTCTTT. Filled out from reference TRBV7-6 and TRBJ1-1, the complete variable domain reads GAGVSQSPRYKVTKRGQDVALRCDPISGHVSLYWYRQALGQGPEFLTYFNYEAQQDKSGLPNDRFSAERPEGSISTLTIQRTEQRDSAMYRCASSLIGTGDTEAFFGQGTRLTVV.

V usage is TRBV19 and J usage is TRBJ2-3; 10 bases line up with TRBD1. This CDR3 has 15 residues. The germline V gene encodes CDR1 LNHDA and CDR2 SQIVND (reference sequence). V dropped 5 bases and J dropped 8; count of bases not matched to a gene: 10. CDR3 nucleotides: TGTGCCAGTAGTGTACCCCTCGGGACAGGGGTTACGCAGTATTTT. Its protein product is CASSVPLGTGVTQYF.

V is TRBV12-3 or TRBV12-4 and J is TRBJ2-3, with D possibly TRBD2 on 5 matching bases. This CDR3 contains 12 residues. V was shortened by 10 bases and J by 3 bases, with 11 bases between the two germline ends. The CDR3 DNA is TGTGCCACGGTCGGGGTAACAGATACGCAGTATTTT. Translating gives CATVGVTDTQYF.

This chain links TRBV9 with TRBJ1-5, with D possibly matching TRBD1 (5 bases). CDR3 length: 15 amino acids. The V gene lost 4 bases and the J gene lost 0 bases, with 11 bases spanning the gap. Germline V gives CDR1 SGDLS, CDR2 YYNGEE. The CDR3 here is CASSRGGDSNQPQHF. Here the CDR3 DNA reads TGTGCCAGCAGCCGAGGAGGGGATAGCAATCAGCCCCAGCATTTT.

As DNA, the CDR3 is TGTGCCACCAGTGATCGACAGGGAAACAGCCGGGACGAGCAGTACTTC. It translates to CATSDRQGNSRDEQYF. This chain joins TRBV24-1 and TRBJ2-7, with 7 positions matching TRBD1. This CDR3 spans 16 amino acids. The V segment lost 3 bases and the J segment 5 bases; nucleotides outside the gene matches: 12. Germline CDR1 and CDR2: KGHDR and SFDVKD.

The J gene is TRBJ2-3, the V gene TRBV2; D may be TRBD2 (6 bases). The V and J ends lost 9 bases and 2 bases respectively, with 15 bases between them. The CDR3 sequence is 14 residues long. Germline values: CDR1 SNHLY, CDR2 FYNNEI. The CDR3 DNA is TGTGCCAGTTCCGGGACTCGAAACACAGATACGCAGTATTTT. As protein: CASSGTRNTDTQYF.

The V gene is TRBV9, the J gene TRBJ1-2, with a tentative D call TRBD1 (5 bases). This CDR3 has 15 residues. Trimming removed 3 bases from V and 1 base from J, with 13 bases in between. Looked up from germline, CDR1 is SGDLS and CDR2 is YYNGEE. Here the CDR3 DNA reads TGTGCCAGCAGCGCCGGGGGTCTTCTTAACTATGGCTACACCTTC. Protein sequence: CASSAGGLLNYGYTF. Full variable domain (missing parts from reference TRBV9 and TRBJ1-2): DSGVTQTPKHLITATGQRVTLRCSPRSGDLSVYWYQQSLDQGLQFLIQYYNGEERAKGNILERFSAQQFPDLHSELNLSSLELGDSALYFCASSAGGLLNYGYTFGSGTRLTVV.

This clone was counted once. V and J are TRBV21-1 and TRBJ2-7; the D call TRBD1 from the table was never checked on the DNA. TRBV21-1 is a pseudogene locus. CDR3 size: 15 residues. CDR3 sequence: CASHTGTGVFYEQYF. Here the CDR3 DNA reads TGTGCCAGTCATACCGGGACAGGGGTTTTCTACGAGCAGTACTTC.

The V call is TRBV5-1, the J call TRBJ2-7; D perhaps matches TRBD2 (5 bases). This CDR3 spans 14 amino acids. Germline values: CDR1 SGHRS, CDR2 YFSETQ. Trimming shortened V by 4 bases and J by 6 bases, and 17 bases separated the two germline ends. The CDR3 DNA is TGCGCCAGCAGCCCCCGGGATGGGTTATTCGAGCAGTACTTC. Encoded protein: CASSPRDGLFEQYF.

The CDR3 here is CASTLIRRNTIYF. The CDR3 DNA reads as TGTGCCAGCACACTAATACGTAGAAACACCATATATTTT. The chain joins TRBV12-3 or TRBV12-4 to TRBJ1-3; no firm D call. Trimming removed 7 bases at V and 5 bases at J, with 12 bases between. The CDR3 sequence is 13 residues long.

V usage is TRBV5-1 and J usage is TRBJ2-4; D may be TRBD1 (6 bases). Germline lookup yields CDR1 SGHRS and CDR2 YFSETQ. V was shortened by 4 bases and J by 2 bases, with 13 bases between the two germline ends. The CDR3 runs 15 residues. CDR3 loop: CASSQSGVPKNIQYF. Here the CDR3 DNA reads TGCGCCAGCAGCCAGTCAGGGGTCCCCAAAAACATTCAGTACTTC.

The V and J genes are TRBV7-3 and TRBJ2-1; 9 bases map to TRBD2. Germline lookup yields CDR1 SGHTA and CDR2 FQGTGA. The CDR3 is made up of 15 amino acids. V dropped 2 bases and J dropped 7; count of bases not matched to a gene: 6. CDR3 coding DNA: TGTGCCAGCAGCTTAGGGGCTAGCGGGGTTAATGAGCAGTTCTTC. It is translated as CASSLGASGVNEQFF.

The V and J genes are TRBV5-4 and TRBJ1-6; TRBD1 matches at 9 bases. Germline V gene sequence: CDR1 SGHNT, CDR2 YYREEE (reference sequence). J gave up 7 bases and V 4 bases, and 9 bases lay outside the gene matches. The CDR3 totals 16 residues. The CDR3 DNA sequence: TGTGCCAGCAGCCCGAAGGACAGGGGATTAAATTCACCCCTCCACTTT. Residues: CASSPKDRGLNSPLHF.

The chain links TRBV25-1 to TRBJ1-1; TRBD1 is a possible D gene (5 bases). V lost 2 bases to trimming and J lost 7 bases, with 11 bases between them. CDR3 length: 13 residues. The germline gives CDR1 MGHDK, CDR2 SYGVNS. The CDR3 sequence: CASSELGQGEAFF. The CDR3 bases are TGTGCCAGCAGTGAACTAGGACAAGGTGAAGCTTTCTTT.

The chain combines TRBV5-5 with TRBJ2-2; 8 nucleotides agree with TRBD2. The V gene's germline CDR1 is SGHKS and CDR2 YYEKEE (reference sequence). V lost 4 bases, J lost 3 bases, and 8 bases stayed unmatched. This CDR3 contains 16 residues. The CDR3 DNA sequence: TGTGCCAGCAGCCCTATTTGGCGGGGGGACACCGGGGAGCTGTTTTTT. This gives the protein CASSPIWRGDTGELFF.

Comment on this clone: Distinct nucleotide sequences in the sample also encode this CDR3. The chain recombines TRBV7-3 with TRBJ2-1; 7 positions match TRBD1. Germline CDR1 and CDR2: SGHTA and FQGTGA. The CDR3 length is 12 residues. After removal of 6 bases from V and 6 bases from J, the junction contained 2 bases not matched to a gene. This CDR3 is CASSSGGNEQFF. CDR3 bases: TGTGCCAGCAGTTCAGGGGGCAATGAGCAGTTCTTC.

CDR3 DNA sequence: TGTGCCAGCTCACCGAGGACAGGTTACAATGAGCAGTTCTTC. This codes for CASSPRTGYNEQFF. This rearrangement joins TRBV18 to TRBJ2-1, with 7 bases that match TRBD1. The CDR3 loop spans 14 amino acids. The germline CDR1 and CDR2 sequences are KGHSH and LQKENI. V trimming: 3 bases; J trimming: 4 bases; junction bases outside the gene matches: 3.

The count of this clone is one. The rearrangement links TRBV15 to TRBJ2-3; D gene ambiguous. This CDR3 comprises 14 residues. Trimming took 4 bases from V and 2 from J, leaving 10 bases between them. Germline loops: CDR1 LNHNV, CDR2 YYDKDF (reference sequence). This CDR3 is CATSNLGITDTQYF. The CDR3 nucleotides read TGTGCCACCAGCAACTTGGGCATCACAGATACGCAGTATTTT.